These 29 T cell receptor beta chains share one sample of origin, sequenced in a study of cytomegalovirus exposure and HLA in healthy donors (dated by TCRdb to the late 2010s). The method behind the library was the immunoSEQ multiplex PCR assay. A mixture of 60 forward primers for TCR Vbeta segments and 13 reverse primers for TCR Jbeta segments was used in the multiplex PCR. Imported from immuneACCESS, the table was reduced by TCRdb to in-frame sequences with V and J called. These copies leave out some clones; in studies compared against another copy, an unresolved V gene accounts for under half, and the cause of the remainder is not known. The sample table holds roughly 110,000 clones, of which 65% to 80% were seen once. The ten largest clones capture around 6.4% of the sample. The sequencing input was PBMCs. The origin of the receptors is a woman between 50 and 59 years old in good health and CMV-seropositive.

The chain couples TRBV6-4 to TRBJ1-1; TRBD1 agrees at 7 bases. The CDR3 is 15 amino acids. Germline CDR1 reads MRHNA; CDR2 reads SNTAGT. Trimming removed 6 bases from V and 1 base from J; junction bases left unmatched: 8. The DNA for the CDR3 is TGTGCCAGCAGGGCACAGGGGATTCGGAACACTGAAGCTTTCTTT. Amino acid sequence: CASRAQGIRNTEAFF.

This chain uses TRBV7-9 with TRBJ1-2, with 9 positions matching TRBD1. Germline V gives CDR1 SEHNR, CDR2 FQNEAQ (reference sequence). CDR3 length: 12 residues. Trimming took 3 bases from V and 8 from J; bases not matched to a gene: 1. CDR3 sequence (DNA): TGTGCCAGCAGCTTGGACAGGGGCGGCTACACCTTC. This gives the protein CASSLDRGGYTF.

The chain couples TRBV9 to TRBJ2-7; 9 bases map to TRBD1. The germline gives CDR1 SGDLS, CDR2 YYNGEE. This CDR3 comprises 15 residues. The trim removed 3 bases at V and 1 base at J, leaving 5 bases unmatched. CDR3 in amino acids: CASSAMTGGSYEQYF. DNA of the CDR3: TGTGCCAGCAGCGCTATGACAGGGGGATCCTACGAGCAGTACTTC.

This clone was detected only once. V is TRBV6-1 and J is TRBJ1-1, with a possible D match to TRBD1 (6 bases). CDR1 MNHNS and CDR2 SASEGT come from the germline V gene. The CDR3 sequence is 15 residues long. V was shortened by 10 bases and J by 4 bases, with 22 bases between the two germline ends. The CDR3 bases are TGTGCCACACAAACAGGGTTGGAGGCCCTCACTGAAGCTTTCTTT. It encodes CATQTGLEALTEAFF.

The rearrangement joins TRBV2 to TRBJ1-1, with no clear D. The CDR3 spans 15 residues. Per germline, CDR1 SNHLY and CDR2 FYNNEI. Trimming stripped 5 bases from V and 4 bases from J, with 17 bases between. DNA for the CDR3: TGTGCCAGCAGTCCTTTCCTGGACTCGGGCACTGAAGCTTTCTTT. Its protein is CASSPFLDSGTEAFF. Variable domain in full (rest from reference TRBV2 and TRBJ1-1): EPEVTQTPSHQVTQMGQEVILRCVPISNHLYFYWYRQILGQKVEFLVSFYNNEISEKSEIFDDQFSVERPDGSNFTLKIRSTKLEDSAMYFCASSPFLDSGTEAFFGQGTRLTVV.

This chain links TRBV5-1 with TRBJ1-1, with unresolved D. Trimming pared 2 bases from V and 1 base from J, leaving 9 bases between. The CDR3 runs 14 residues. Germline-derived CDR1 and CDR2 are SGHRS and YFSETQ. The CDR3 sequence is CASSFGGANTEAFF. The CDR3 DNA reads TGCGCCAGCAGCTTCGGCGGAGCGAACACTGAAGCTTTCTTT.

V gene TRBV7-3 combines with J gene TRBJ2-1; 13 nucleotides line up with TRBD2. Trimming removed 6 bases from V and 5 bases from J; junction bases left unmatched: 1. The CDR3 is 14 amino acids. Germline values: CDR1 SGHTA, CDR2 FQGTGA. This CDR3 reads CASRLAGGNNEQFF. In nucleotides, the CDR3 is TGTGCCAGCAGACTAGCGGGGGGGAACAATGAGCAGTTCTTC. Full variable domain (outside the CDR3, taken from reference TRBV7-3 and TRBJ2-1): GAGVSQTPSNKVTEKGKYVELRCDPISGHTALYWYRQSLGQGPEFLIYFQGTGAADDSGLPNDRFFAVRPEGSVSTLKIQRTERGDSAVYLCASRLAGGNNEQFFGPGTRLTVL.

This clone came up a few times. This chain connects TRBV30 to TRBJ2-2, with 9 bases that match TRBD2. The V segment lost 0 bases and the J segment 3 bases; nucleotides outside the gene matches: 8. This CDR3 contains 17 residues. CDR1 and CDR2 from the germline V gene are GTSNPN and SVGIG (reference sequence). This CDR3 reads CAWSVGSGGRYTGELFF. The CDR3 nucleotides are TGTGCCTGGAGTGTAGGTAGCGGGGGCCGGTACACCGGGGAGCTGTTTTTT.

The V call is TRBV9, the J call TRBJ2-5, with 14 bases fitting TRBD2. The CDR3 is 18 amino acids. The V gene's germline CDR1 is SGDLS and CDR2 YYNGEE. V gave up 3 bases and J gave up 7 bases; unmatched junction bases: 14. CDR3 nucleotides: TGTGCCAGCAGCGCATACTCGGCGGGACTAGCGGGGGAGGCGACCCAGTACTTC. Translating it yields CASSAYSAGLAGEATQYF.

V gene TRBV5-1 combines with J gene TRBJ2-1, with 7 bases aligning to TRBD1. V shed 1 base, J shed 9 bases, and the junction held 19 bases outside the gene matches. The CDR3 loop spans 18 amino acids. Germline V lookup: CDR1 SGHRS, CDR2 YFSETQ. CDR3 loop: CASSLYPKGAPREGEQFF. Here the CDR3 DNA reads TGCGCCAGCAGCTTGTACCCAAAGGGGGCTCCCCGCGAAGGTGAGCAGTTCTTC.

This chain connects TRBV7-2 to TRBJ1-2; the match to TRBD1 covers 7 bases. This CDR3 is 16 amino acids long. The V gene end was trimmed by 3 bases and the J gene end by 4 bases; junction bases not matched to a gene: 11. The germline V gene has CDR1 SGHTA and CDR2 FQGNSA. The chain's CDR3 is CASSFALGDSSYGYTF. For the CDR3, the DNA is TGTGCCAGCAGCTTCGCTTTAGGGGACAGCTCCTATGGCTACACCTTC.

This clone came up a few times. The DNA of the CDR3 is TGTGCCAGCAGTGGCGGGGTCCTCGAAGCTTTCTTT. Protein sequence: CASSGGVLEAFF. The V gene is TRBV6-1, the J gene TRBJ1-1; D is uncertain. Germline CDR1 MNHNS, CDR2 SASEGT. Trimming took 4 bases from V and 8 from J, leaving 11 bases between them. The CDR3 has 12 amino acids.

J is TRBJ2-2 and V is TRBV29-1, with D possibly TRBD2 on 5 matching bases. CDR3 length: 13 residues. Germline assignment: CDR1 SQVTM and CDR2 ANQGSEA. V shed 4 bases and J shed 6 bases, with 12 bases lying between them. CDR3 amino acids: CSVGELRAGELFF. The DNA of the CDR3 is TGCAGCGTTGGGGAATTGAGGGCCGGGGAGCTGTTTTTT.

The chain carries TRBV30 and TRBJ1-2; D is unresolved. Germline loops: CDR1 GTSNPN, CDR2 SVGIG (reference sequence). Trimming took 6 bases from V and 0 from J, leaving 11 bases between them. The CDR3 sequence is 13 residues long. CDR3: CACPLTPNYGYTF. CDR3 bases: TGTGCCTGCCCCCTGACACCTAACTATGGCTACACCTTC. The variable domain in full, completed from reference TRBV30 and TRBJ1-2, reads SQTIHQWPATLVQPVGSPLSLECTVEGTSNPNLYWYRQAAGRGLQLLFYSVGIGQISSEVPQNLSASRPQDRQFILSSKKLLLSDSGFYLCACPLTPNYGYTFGSGTRLTVV.

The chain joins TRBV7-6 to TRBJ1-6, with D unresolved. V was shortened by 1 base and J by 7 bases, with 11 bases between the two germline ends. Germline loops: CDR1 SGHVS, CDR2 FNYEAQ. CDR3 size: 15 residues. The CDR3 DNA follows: TGTGCCAGCAGCTTAGGACTGGCCGAAAATTCACCCCTCCACTTT. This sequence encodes CASSLGLAENSPLHF.

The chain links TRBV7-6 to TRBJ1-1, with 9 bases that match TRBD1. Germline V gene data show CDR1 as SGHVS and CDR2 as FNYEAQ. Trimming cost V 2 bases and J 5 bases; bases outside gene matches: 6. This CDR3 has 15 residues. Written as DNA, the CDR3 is TGTGCCAGCAGCTTATTACAGGGGGCTACTACTGAAGCTTTCTTT. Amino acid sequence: CASSLLQGATTEAFF.

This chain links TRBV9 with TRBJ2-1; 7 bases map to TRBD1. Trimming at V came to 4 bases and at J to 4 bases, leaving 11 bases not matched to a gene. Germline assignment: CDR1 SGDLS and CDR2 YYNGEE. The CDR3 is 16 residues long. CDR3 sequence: CASSYLAGTAYNEQFF. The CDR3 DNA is TGTGCCAGCAGCTATCTAGCCGGGACAGCTTACAATGAGCAGTTCTTC.

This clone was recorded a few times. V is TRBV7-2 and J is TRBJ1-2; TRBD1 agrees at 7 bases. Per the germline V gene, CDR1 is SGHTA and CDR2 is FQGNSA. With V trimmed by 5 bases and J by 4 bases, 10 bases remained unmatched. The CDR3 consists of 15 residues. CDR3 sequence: CASSPLGGRGYGYTF. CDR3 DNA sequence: TGTGCCAGCAGCCCGCTAGGGGGCAGGGGCTATGGCTACACCTTC.

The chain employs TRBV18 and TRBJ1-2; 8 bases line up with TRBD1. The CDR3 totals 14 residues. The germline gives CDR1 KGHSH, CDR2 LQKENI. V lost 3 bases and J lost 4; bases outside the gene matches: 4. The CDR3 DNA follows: TGTGCCAGCTCACCGACAGGGGCGCCCTATGGCTACACCTTC. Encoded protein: CASSPTGAPYGYTF. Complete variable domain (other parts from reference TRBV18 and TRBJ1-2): NAGVMQNPRHLVRRRGQEARLRCSPMKGHSHVYWYRQLPEEGLKFMVYLQKENIIDESGMPKERFSAEFPKEGPSILRIQQVVRGDSAAYFCASSPTGAPYGYTFGSGTRLTVV.

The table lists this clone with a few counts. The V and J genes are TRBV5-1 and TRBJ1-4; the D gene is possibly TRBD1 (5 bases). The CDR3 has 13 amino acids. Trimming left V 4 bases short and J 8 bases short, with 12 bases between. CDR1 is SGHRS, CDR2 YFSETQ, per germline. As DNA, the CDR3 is TGCGCCAGCAGCACCGGCGGGGGGGAAAAACTGTTTTTT. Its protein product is CASSTGGGEKLFF.

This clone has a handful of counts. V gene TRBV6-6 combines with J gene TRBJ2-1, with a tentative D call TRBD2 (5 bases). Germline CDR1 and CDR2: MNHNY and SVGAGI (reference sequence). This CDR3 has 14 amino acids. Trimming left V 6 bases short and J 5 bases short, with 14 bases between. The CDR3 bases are TGTGCCAGCAGCCCCCGGCCAGCGGACAATGAGCAGTTCTTC. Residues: CASSPRPADNEQFF.

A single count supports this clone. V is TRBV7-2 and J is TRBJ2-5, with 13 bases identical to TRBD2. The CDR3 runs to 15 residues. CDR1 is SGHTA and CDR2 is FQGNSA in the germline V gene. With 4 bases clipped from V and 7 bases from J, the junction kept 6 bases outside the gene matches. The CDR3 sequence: CASSSRLAGGGTQYF. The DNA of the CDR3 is TGTGCCAGCAGCTCGAGACTAGCGGGGGGCGGGACCCAGTACTTC.

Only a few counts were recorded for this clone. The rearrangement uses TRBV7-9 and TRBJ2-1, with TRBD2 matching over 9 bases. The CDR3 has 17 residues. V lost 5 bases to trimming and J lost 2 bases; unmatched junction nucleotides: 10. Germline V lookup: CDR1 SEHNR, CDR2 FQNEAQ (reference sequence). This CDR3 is CASSPVPGLATYNEQFF. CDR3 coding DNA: TGTGCCAGCAGCCCCGTCCCGGGACTAGCTACCTACAATGAGCAGTTCTTC.

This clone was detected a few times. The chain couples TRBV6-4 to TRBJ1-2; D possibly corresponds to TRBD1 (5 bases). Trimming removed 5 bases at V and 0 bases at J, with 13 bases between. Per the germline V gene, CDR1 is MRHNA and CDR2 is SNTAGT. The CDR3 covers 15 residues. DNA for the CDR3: TGTGCCAGCAGTCCCATCGGGGGGGCTAACTATGGCTACACCTTC. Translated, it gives CASSPIGGANYGYTF.

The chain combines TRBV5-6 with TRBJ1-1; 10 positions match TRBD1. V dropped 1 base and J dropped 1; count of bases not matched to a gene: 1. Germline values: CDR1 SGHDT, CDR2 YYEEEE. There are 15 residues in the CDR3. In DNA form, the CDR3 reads TGTGCCAGCAGCTTGAGGGACAGGGGGAACACTGAAGCTTTCTTT. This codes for CASSLRDRGNTEAFF.

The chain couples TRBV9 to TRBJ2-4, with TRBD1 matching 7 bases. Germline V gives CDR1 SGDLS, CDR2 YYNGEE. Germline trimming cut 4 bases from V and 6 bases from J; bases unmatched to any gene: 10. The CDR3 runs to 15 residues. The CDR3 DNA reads TGTGCCAGCAGCCTTGACCCGGGACAGTCAAACATTCAGTACTTC. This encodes CASSLDPGQSNIQYF.

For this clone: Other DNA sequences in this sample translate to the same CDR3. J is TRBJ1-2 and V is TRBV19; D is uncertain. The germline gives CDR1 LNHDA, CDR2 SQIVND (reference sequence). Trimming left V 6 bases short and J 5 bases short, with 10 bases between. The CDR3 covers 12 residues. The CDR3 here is CASSINRYGYTF. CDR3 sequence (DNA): TGTGCCAGTAGCATAAATCGTTATGGCTACACCTTC.

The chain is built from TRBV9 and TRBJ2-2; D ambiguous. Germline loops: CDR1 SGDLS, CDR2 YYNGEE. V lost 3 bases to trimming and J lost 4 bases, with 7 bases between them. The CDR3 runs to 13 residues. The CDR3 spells CASSAGPTGELFF. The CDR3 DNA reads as TGTGCCAGCAGCGCAGGCCCCACCGGGGAGCTGTTTTTT. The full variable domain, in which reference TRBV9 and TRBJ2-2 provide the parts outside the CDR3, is DSGVTQTPKHLITATGQRVTLRCSPRSGDLSVYWYQQSLDQGLQFLIQYYNGEERAKGNILERFSAQQFPDLHSELNLSSLELGDSALYFCASSAGPTGELFFGEGSRLTVL.

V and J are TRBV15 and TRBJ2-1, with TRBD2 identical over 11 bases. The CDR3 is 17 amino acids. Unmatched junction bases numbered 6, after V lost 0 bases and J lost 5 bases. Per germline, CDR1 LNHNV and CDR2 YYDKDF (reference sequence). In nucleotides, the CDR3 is TGTGCCACCAGCAGAGATCTGCTAGCGGGGGGTAACAATGAGCAGTTCTTC. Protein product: CATSRDLLAGGNNEQFF.